Listed below are T cell receptor beta chains from one sample, sequenced in a study of regulatory T cells in long-lasting Graves disease. TCRdb recomputed calls from the multiplex PCR reads with MiXCR, one row per CDR3 protein. The data hold 310,000 or so distinct CDR3 sequences, with 22% observed a single time. The starting material was peripheral blood mononuclear cells (PBMCs), obtained when the disease was refractory, from a patient treated with antithyroid drugs. These receptor sequences come from a female donor with Graves disease. CDR3s include the opening cysteine and the closing phenylalanine or tryptophan. The D gene is left open where the match is weak. Expanded clones are given a class, and other clones once, few, many or no size at all.

many,NA,TRBJ1-2,TRBV6-1,CASRTVANYGYTF,TGTGCCAGCAGGACAGTAGCTAACTATGGCTACACCTTC
NA,NA,TRBJ2-1,TRBV20-1,CSARDQQEYNEQFF,TGCAGTGCTAGAGATCAGCAGGAGTACAATGAGCAGTTCTTC
NA,TRBD2,TRBJ2-2,TRBV24-1,CATSDWTSGAPGELFF,TGTGCCACCAGTGATTGGACTAGCGGGGCCCCCGGGGAGCTGTTTTTT
few,NA,TRBJ1-6,TRBV27,CASQWSGADYNSPLHF,TGTGCCAGCCAGTGGAGCGGGGCGGACTATAATTCACCCCTCCACTTT
few,TRBD1,TRBJ2-3,TRBV20-1,CSAHERQGVETDTQYF,TGCAGTGCCCACGAACGACAGGGGGTGGAAACAGATACGCAGTATTTT
NA,NA,TRBJ2-4,TRBV7-2,CASSLDLAWNIQYF,TGTGCCAGCAGCTTAGATCTAGCGTGGAACATTCAGTACTTC
many,NA,TRBJ1-5,TRBV28,CASSFRGVGNQPQHF,TGTGCCAGCAGTTTTCGGGGGGTAGGGAATCAGCCCCAGCATTTT
NA,NA,TRBJ2-7,TRBV5-1,CASSLTGWSAGYEQYF,TGCGCCAGCAGCTTGACAGGGTGGTCAGCGGGCTACGAGCAGTACTTC
many,NA,TRBJ1-1,TRBV7-2,CASSKTGNTEAFF,TGTGCCAGCAGCAAAACAGGGAACACTGAAGCTTTCTTT
once,NA,TRBJ2-7,TRBV5-5,CASSSRDRYSYEQYF,TGTGCCAGCAGCTCGCGGGATCGATACTCCTACGAGCAGTACTTC
few,NA,TRBJ1-1,TRBV19,CASSNRGAYTEAFF,TGTGCCAGTAGTAATCGGGGGGCTTACACTGAAGCTTTCTTT
few,NA,TRBJ2-5,TRBV29-1,CSVANREETQYF,TGCAGCGTTGCTAATCGGGAAGAGACCCAGTACTTC
many,NA,TRBJ2-5,TRBV29-1,CSVTGSVETQYF,TGCAGCGTTACAGGGTCGGTAGAGACCCAGTACTTC
few,TRBD1,TRBJ1-6,TRBV4-3,CASSQWVVQGAENSPLHF,TGCGCCAGCAGCCAATGGGTAGTACAGGGGGCCGAGAATTCACCCCTCCACTTT
NA,TRBD1,TRBJ1-5,TRBV19,CASSIAQGNNQPQHF,TGTGCCAGTAGTATTGCACAGGGGAACAATCAGCCCCAGCATTTT
few,TRBD1,TRBJ2-7,TRBV6-1,CASSPHQGAGGQYF,TGTGCCAGCAGCCCCCATCAGGGGGCGGGCGGGCAGTACTTC
NA,NA,TRBJ2-1,TRBV28,CASGPSRPWNNEQFF,TGTGCCAGCGGCCCCAGCCGTCCTTGGAACAATGAGCAGTTCTTC
many,TRBD2,TRBJ2-2,TRBV2,CASTLAAMFANTGELFF,TGTGCCAGCACGCTAGCGGCAATGTTCGCGAACACCGGGGAGCTGTTTTTT
many,NA,TRBJ1-5,TRBV20-1,CSTRTGGNQPQHF,TGCAGTACCAGGACCGGAGGCAATCAGCCCCAGCATTTT
many,NA,TRBJ1-1,TRBV20-1,CSARAGEAVGTEAFF,TGCAGTGCTAGGGCGGGAGAGGCCGTCGGCACTGAAGCTTTCTTT
NA,TRBD1,TRBJ2-5,TRBV19,CASSSDRVETQYF,TGTGCCAGTAGTTCAGACAGGGTAGAGACCCAGTACTTC
NA,TRBD1,TRBJ1-5,TRBV27,CASSLMAGGHQPQHF,TGTGCCAGCAGTTTAATGGCAGGGGGACATCAGCCCCAGCATTTT
many,TRBD1,TRBJ1-6,TRBV10-2,CASSKRQGTDNSPLHF,TGCGCCAGCAGCAAAAGACAGGGAACGGATAATTCACCCCTCCACTTT
NA,NA,TRBJ1-4,TRBV7-9,CASSLVGARGEKLFF,TGTGCCAGCAGCTTAGTAGGGGCGAGGGGTGAAAAACTGTTTTTT
few,TRBD2,TRBJ2-7,TRBV6-5,CASSYAGAVTYEQYF,TGTGCCAGCAGTTACGCGGGAGCGGTTACTTACGAGCAGTACTTC
many,TRBD1,TRBJ1-1,TRBV11-2,CASSLDRGTEAFF,TGTGCCAGCAGCCTAGACAGGGGCACTGAAGCTTTCTTT
many,NA,TRBJ2-7,TRBV20-1,CSARNRVDEQYF,TGCAGTGCTAGAAACAGGGTGGACGAGCAGTACTTC